This record looks at one T cell receptor beta chain sequence and its context. Its antigen is unidentified. PCR involved 60 Vbeta and 13 Jbeta primers. Sequencing was performed with immunoSEQ multiplex PCR; in TCRdb, only in-frame clones are kept and a portion is missing. The table includes under 130,000 clones, roughly 70% detected once. This sample stems from a study of cytomegalovirus exposure and HLA in healthy donors. Study results and limitations: TCR beta V- and J-gene trimming was later associated with a missense DCLRE1C variant.

Germline V gene lookup returns CDR1 SGHRS and CDR2 YFSETQ. This CDR3 region has 15 residues. The V end lost 0 bases, the J end lost 4 bases, and 11 bases lay between the germline ends. V usage is TRBV5-1 and J usage is TRBJ2-1; D perhaps matches TRBD1 (6 bases). The sequence derives from a man aged 40-49 years in good health and CMV-seropositive. The source material was PBMCs. As DNA, the CDR3 is TGCGCCAGCAGCTTGGGGCAGGGGAGTTACAATGAGCAGTTCTTC. Residues: CASSLGQGSYNEQFF.